This TCR beta chain is from a study of T cell responses to AZD1222 COVID-19 vaccine. Regarding the study as a whole: Unmutated variant regions are reportedly targeted by nearly half of spike-specific TCRs. Following two doses of AZD1222, Spike-specific TCR breadth and depth rose. Only after the peak T cell response were repertoires sampled.

This table comes from immunoSEQ multiplex PCR, and its TCRdb copy is limited to in-frame clones, with some not included. The table has 160,000 or so clones, over 80% seen once. Note on this clone: The antigen remains undetermined.

Trimming removed 3 bases from V and 4 bases from J, with 13 bases in between. The CDR3 is 15 residues long. CDR1 and CDR2 from the germline V gene are SEHNR and FQNEAQ (reference sequence). This specimen was peripheral blood, taken on day 0 of AZD1222 vaccination. The TCR comes from an adult in good health. The V call is TRBV7-9, the J call TRBJ2-1; D is undetermined. The CDR3 nucleotides are TGTGCCAGCAGCTTTCCCCGCAAAACTTACAATGAGCAGTTCTTC. Protein sequence: CASSFPRKTYNEQFF.